The source of this T cell receptor (beta chain) is a study of T-cell reconstitution after alpha-beta-depleted transplantation in children. Regarding the study as a whole: The main origin of T-cell counts and diversity one year after transplant was newly produced T cells. It was surviving recipient T cells and thymic progenitors that gave some patients high TCRbeta diversity at day 60.

In this sample, this clonotype turned up a few times. Antigen: not known. TCRbeta library construction was performed incorporating unique molecular identifiers. TCRdb passed the PCR reads through MiXCR, listing each CDR3 protein once. The sample carries about 580,000 distinct CDR3 sequences, under 30% recorded once. The J segment lost 4 bases and the V segment lost 4 bases, leaving 7 bases of the junction unmatched. The CDR3 sequence is 14 residues long. Germline V gene lookup returns CDR1 SGHDT and CDR2 YYEEEE. The chain recombines TRBV5-6 with TRBJ1-2, with TRBD1 matching over 7 bases. This TCR was sampled from a boy under two years old who had a stem cell transplant for acute myeloid leukemia, so the T cells may come from the graft donor. Sequencing was performed on PBMCs, mostly from graft donor cells, taken 360 days after TCRalphabeta/CD19-depleted stem cell transplant. CDR3 nucleotides: TGTGCCAGCAGCCCGACAGGGAACGTCTATGGCTACACCTTC. This translates into CASSPTGNVYGYTF. The full variable domain, with the rest looked up from reference TRBV5-6 and TRBJ1-2, is DAGVTQSPTHLIKTRGQQVTLRCSPKSGHDTVSWYQQALGQGPQFIFQYYEEEERQRGNFPDRFSGHQFPNYSSELNVNALLLGDSALYLCASSPTGNVYGYTFGSGTRLTVV.